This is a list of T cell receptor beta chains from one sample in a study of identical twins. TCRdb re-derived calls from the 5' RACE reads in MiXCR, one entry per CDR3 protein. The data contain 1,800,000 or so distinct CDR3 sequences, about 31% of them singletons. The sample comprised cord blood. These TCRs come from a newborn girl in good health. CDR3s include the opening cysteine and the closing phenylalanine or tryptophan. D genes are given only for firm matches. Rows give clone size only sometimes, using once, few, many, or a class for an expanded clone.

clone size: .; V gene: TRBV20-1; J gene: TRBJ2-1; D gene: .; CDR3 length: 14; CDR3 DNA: TGCAGTGCTAGTGGTACGGCGGGGTACAATGAGCAGTTCTTC; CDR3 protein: CSASGTAGYNEQFF
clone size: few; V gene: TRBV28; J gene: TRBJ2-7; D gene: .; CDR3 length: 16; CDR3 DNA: TGTGCCAGCAGTTTAACGGATAGCGGCAGAACCTACGAGCAGTACTTC; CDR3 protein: CASSLTDSGRTYEQYF
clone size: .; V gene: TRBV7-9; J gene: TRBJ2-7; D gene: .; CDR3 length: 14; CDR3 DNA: TGTGCCAGCAGCTCTTGGGACCTTGACTACGAGCAGTACTTC; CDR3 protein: CASSSWDLDYEQYF
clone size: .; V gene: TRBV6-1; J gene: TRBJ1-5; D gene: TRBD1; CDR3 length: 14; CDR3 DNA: TGTGCCAGCAGTGAAAAGGGGGCCAATCAGCCCCAGCATTTT; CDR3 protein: CASSEKGANQPQHF
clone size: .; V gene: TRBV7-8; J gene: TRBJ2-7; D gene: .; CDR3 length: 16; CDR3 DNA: TGTGCCAGCAGCTTAGCCGGGGCTTCCCTCTCCTACGAGCAGTACTTC; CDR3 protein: CASSLAGASLSYEQYF
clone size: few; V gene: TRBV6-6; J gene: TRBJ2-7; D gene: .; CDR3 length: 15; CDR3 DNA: TGTGCCAGCAGCGCACCTGGCGGGGCCCTGGGGGAGCAGTACTTC; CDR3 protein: CASSAPGGALGEQYF
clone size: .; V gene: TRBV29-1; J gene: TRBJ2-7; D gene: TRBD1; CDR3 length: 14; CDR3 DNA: TGCGGCGTCCGACTTGAGGGACAGACCTCTAAGCAGTACTTC; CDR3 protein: CGVRLEGQTSKQYF
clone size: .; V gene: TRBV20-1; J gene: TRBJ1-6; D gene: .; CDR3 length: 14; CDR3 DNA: TGCAGTGCTAGCGGGCAGGCCTATAATTCACCCCTCCACTTT; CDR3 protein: CSASGQAYNSPLHF
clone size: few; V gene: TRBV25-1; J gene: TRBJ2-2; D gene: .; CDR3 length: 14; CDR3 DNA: TGTGCCAGCAGTGAACCCTGGGACACCGGGGAGCTGTTTTTT; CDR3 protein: CASSEPWDTGELFF
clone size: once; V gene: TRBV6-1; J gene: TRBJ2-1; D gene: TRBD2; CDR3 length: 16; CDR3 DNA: TGTGCCAGCAGTACCTGGTTGGGGGGGGACTACAATGAGCAGTTCTTC; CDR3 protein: CASSTWLGGDYNEQFF
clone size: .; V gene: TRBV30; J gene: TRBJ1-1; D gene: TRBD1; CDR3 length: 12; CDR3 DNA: TGTTCCAGGGGGCGCTTGAACACTGAAGCTTTCTTT; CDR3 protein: CSRGRLNTEAFF
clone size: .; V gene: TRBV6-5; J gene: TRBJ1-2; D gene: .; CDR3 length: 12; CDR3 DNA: TGTGCCAGCGACGTGGGGGACTATGGCTACACCTTC; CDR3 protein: CASDVGDYGYTF
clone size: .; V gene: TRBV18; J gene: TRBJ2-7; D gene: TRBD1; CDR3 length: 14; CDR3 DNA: TGTGCCAGCTCACCTTGGGGACAGGCCTACGAGCAGTACTTC; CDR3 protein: CASSPWGQAYEQYF
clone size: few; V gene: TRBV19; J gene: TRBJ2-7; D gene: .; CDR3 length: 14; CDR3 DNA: TGTGCCAGTAGACCCGGGACGTACTCCTACGAGCAGTACTTC; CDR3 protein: CASRPGTYSYEQYF
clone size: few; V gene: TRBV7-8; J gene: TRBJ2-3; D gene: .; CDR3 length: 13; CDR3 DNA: TGTGCCAGCAGCTTTAACCCCCCTGATACGCAGTATTTT; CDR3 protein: CASSFNPPDTQYF
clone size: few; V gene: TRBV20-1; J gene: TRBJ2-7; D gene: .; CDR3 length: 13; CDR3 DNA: TGCAGTGCTAGATGGGGAGCCCTCTACGAGCAGTACTTC; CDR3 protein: CSARWGALYEQYF
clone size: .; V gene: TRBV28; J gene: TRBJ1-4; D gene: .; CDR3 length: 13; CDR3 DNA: TGTGCCAGCAGTAGACAGGACACTGAAAAACTGTTTTTT; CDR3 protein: CASSRQDTEKLFF
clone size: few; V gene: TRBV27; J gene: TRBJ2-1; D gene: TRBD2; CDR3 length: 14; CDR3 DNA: TGTGCCAGCAGTACGGCTAGCGGGAGGGATGAGCAGTTCTTC; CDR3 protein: CASSTASGRDEQFF
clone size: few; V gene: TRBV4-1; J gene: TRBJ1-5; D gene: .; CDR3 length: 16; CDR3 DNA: TGCGCCAGCAGCCAAGAGATAGACGTAAGCAATCAGCCCCAGCATTTT; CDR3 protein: CASSQEIDVSNQPQHF
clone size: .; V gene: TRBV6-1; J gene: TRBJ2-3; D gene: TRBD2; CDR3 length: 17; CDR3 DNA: TGTGCCAGCAGTGAAGCGCCGACTAGCGGGAGAGGTGATACGCAGTATTTT; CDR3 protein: CASSEAPTSGRGDTQYF
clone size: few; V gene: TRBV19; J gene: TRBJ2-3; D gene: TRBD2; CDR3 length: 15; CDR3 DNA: TGTGCCAGTAGTATCGGTAGTAGCGGGAGAAATACGCAGTATTTT; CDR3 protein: CASSIGSSGRNTQYF
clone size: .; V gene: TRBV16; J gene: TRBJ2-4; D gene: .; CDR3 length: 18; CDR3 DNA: TGTGCCAGCAGCCGGTGGGGCCTCACCCTTCTAGCCAAAAACATTCAGTACTTC; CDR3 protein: CASSRWGLTLLAKNIQYF
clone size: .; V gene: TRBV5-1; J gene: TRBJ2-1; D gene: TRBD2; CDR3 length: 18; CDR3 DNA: TGCGCCAGCAGCTTACTCTCCCGACTAGCGGGAGTGGGCGATGAGCAGTTCTTC; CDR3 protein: CASSLLSRLAGVGDEQFF
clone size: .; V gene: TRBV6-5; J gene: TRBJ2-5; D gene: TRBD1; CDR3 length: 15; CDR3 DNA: TGTGCCAGCAGTTACTCAAACAGGGGGCGAGAGACCCAGTACTTC; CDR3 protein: CASSYSNRGRETQYF
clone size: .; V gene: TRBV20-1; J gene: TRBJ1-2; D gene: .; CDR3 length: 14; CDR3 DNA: TGCAGTGCTAGAAAGGGCCAGGGGTCATATGGCTACACCTTC; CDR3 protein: CSARKGQGSYGYTF
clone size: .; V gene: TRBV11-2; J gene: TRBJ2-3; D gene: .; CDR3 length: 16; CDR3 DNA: TGTGCCAGCAGCCCGCGGTCCCTCAAGCAGACAGATACGCAGTATTTT; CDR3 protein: CASSPRSLKQTDTQYF
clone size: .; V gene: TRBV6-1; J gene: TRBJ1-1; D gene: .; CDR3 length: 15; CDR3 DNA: TGTGCCAGCAGTGAACGTTACCTAGGGTACACTGAAGCTTTCTTT; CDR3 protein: CASSERYLGYTEAFF
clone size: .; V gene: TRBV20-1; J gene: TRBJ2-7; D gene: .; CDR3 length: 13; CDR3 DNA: TGCAGTGCTACCCGGGACGGCTCCTGCGAGCAGTACTTC; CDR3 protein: CSATRDGSCEQYF
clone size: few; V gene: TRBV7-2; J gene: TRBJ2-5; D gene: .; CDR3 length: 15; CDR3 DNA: TGTGCCAGCAGCTCAGGAGAGGTGTACCAAGAGACCCAGTACTTC; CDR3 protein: CASSSGEVYQETQYF
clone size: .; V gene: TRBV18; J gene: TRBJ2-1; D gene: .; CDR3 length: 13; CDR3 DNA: TGTGCCAGCTCACCGGGGTGGGACAATGAGCAGTTCTTC; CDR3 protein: CASSPGWDNEQFF
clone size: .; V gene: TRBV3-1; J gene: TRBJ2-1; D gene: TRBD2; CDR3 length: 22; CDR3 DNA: TGTGCCAGCAGCCACCACGGCGAGGGACTAGCGGGAGTCAGGGGTTACTACAATGAGCAGTTCTTC; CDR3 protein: CASSHHGEGLAGVRGYYNEQFF
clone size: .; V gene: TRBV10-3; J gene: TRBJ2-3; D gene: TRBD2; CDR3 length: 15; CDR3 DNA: TGTGCCATCAGTGTAGAGCGGGAGTACACAGATACGCAGTATTTT; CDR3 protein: CAISVEREYTDTQYF
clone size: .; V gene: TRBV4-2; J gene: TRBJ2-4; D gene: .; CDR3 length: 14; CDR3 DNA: TGTGCCTCAGGGGGGACCTCATTATACAATGAGCAGTACTTC; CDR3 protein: CASGGTSLYNEQYF
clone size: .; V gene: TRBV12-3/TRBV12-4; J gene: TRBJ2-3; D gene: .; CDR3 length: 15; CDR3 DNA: TGTGCCACCAGTTTCCCAACGACCCGCACAGATACGCAGTATTTT; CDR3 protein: CATSFPTTRTDTQYF
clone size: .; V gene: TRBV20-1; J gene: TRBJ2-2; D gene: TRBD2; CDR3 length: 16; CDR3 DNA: TGCAGTGCTAGAGGGGAGGGGCCGGGGTGGACCGGGGAGCTGTTTTTT; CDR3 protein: CSARGEGPGWTGELFF
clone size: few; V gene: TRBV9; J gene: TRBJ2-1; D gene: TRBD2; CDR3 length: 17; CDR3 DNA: TGTGCCAGCAGCCTGTTGGGGGGTAGCGGGGGTGACAATGAGCAGTTCTTC; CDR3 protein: CASSLLGGSGGDNEQFF
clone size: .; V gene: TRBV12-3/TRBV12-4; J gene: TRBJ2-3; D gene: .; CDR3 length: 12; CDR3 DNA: TGTGCCAAGAGGGGGGGCACAGATACGCAGTATTTT; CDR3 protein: CAKRGGTDTQYF